These 5 T cell receptor beta chains were sequenced from one sample in a study of T cell responses to AZD1222 COVID-19 vaccine (dated by TCRdb to the early 2020s). Library preparation employed the immunoSEQ multiplex PCR assay. TCRdb stores this immuneACCESS table with in-frame sequences only. Part of the clones is absent; in the studies checked, under half of the shortfall reflects unresolved V genes, and no reason is known for the rest. For this sample there are under 200,000 clones; about 95% appear just once. The ten top clones hold about 0.6% of the sample. The time point label on this specimen signifies: baseline before first vaccination. Sequencing used peripheral blood, obtained on day 0 of AZD1222 vaccination. Every receptor here comes from an adult in good health.

The chain links TRBV19 to TRBJ2-2; TRBD1 aligns across 7 bases. The V and J ends lost 7 bases and 4 bases, in that order; junction bases with no gene match: 9. The germline gives CDR1 LNHDA, CDR2 SQIVND (reference sequence). This CDR3 comprises 15 residues. The CDR3 coding sequence is TGTGCCAGTACCCCAGGGGGACGGGGCACCGGGGAGCTGTTTTTT. Translation: CASTPGGRGTGELFF.

CDR3 nucleotide sequence: TGTGCCAGCAGCCTGGGACAGATGAACACTGAAGCTTTCTTT. The encoded protein is CASSLGQMNTEAFF. The genes are TRBV5-4 and TRBJ1-1; TRBD1 agrees at 7 bases. CDR1 SGHNT and CDR2 YYREEE come from the germline V gene (reference sequence). Trimming removed 4 bases from V and 0 bases from J; junction bases left unmatched: 3. The CDR3 covers 14 residues.

The chain carries TRBV6-5 and TRBJ1-1; 7 positions match TRBD1. V shed 7 bases and J 5 bases; nucleotides not matched to a gene: 7. The CDR3 extends over 13 amino acids. Germline-derived CDR1 and CDR2 are MNHEY and SVGAGI. CDR3 protein: CASNRQGETEAFF. The CDR3 DNA reads TGTGCCAGCAATAGACAGGGTGAGACTGAAGCTTTCTTT.

In its sample, this clone was seen once. V is TRBV5-1 and J is TRBJ1-1; tentative D call: TRBD1 (5 bases). The V end was cut by 4 bases, the J end by 1 base, with 8 bases between. Germline V gene data show CDR1 as SGHRS and CDR2 as YFSETQ. There are 13 residues in the CDR3. The CDR3 loop reads CASSGDGNTEAFF. CDR3 nucleotides: TGCGCCAGCAGCGGGGACGGGAACACTGAAGCTTTCTTT.

This chain links TRBV11-3 with TRBJ2-1; 10 nucleotides line up with TRBD2. CDR1 is SGHNT and CDR2 is YENEEA in the germline V gene. The junction had 13 bases not matched to a gene; V was cut back by 5 bases and J by 3 bases. This CDR3 has 18 residues. CDR3 residues: CASSPRTTSGALYNEQFF. The CDR3, as DNA: TGTGCCAGCAGCCCGCGGACTACTAGCGGGGCCCTCTACAATGAGCAGTTCTTC.